This T cell receptor beta chain was retrieved from a study of a mutant IDH1 vaccine in newly diagnosed glioma. Study details: Treated patients, averaging approximately 40 years, were 62.5% male and around 40% female. Radiotherapy, temozolomide, or both had been given previously, and both were given to most.

As for time point: baseline, week 1 (first vaccination visit). This sample's treatment: pre-vaccination baseline after standard-of-care therapy. New WHO grade 3 or 4 IDH1-mutant, ATRX-lost astrocytomas were present in all donors. Deletions cut 1 base from V and 4 bases from J, with 14 bases between. The CDR3 spans 15 residues. Germline V gene sequence: CDR1 SGDLS, CDR2 YYNGEE. Points on this clone: Its target is unknown.

The table came from immunoSEQ multiplex PCR; TCRdb's copy has only in-frame clones and leaves some out. The data contain roughly 84,000 clones, more than 65% of them seen just once; the ten biggest clones take up 5.3%. Findings and limits, study-wide: Pseudoprogression showed no apparent link to changes in top peripheral T cell clonotypes.

The chain employs TRBV9 and TRBJ2-5; perhaps TRBD2 as D (5 bases). The specimen comprised PBMCs, sampled from a glioma patient treated with radiotherapy, temozolomide or both. This clonotype was obtained from a man aged 35-49 years with glioma. Some clones in this sample may be carry-over from other donors' samples. The CDR3, as DNA: TGTGCCAGCAGCGTACCCGGGAAGACCAGAGAGACCCAGTACTTC. This sequence encodes CASSVPGKTRETQYF.